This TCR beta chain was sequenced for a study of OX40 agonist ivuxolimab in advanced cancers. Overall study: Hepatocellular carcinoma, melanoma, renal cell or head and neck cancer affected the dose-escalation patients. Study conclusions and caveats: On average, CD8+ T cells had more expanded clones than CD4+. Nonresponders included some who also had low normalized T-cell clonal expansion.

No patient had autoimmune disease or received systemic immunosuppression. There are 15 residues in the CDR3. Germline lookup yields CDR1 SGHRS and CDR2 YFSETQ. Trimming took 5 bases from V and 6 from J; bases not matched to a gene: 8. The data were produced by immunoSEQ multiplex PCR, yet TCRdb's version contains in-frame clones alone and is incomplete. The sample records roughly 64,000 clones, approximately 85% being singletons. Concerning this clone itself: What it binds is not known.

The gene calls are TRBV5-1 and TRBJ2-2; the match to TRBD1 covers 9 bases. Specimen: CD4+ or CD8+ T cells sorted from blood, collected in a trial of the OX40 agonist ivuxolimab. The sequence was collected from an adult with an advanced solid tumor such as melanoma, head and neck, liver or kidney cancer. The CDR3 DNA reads TGCGCCAGCAGAATTGGGACAGGGAAAGCCGGGGAGCTGTTTTTT. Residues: CASRIGTGKAGELFF.